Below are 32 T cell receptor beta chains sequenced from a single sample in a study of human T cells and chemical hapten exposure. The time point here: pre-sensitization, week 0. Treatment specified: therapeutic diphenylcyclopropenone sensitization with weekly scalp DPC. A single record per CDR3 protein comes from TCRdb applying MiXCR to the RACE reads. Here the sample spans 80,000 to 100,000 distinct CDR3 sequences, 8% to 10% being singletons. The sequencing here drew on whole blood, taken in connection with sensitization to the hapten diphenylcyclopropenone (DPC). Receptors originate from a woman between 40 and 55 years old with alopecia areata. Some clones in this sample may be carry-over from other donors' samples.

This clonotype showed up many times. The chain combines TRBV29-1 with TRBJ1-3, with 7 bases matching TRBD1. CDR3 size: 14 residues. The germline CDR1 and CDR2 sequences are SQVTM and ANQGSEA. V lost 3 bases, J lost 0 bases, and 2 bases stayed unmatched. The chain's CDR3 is CSVDGTVSGNTIYF. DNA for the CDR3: TGCAGCGTTGACGGGACAGTCTCTGGAAACACCATATATTTT.

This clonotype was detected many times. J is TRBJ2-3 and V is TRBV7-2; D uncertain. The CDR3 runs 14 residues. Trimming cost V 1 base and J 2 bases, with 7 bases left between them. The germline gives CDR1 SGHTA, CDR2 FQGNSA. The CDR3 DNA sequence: TGTGCCAGCAGCTTAGTAGGGTACACAGATACGCAGTATTTT. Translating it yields CASSLVGYTDTQYF.

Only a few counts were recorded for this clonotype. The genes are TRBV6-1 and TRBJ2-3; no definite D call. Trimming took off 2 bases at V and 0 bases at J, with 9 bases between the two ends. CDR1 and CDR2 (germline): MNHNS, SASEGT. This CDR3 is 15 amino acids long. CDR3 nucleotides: TGTGCCAGCAGTGAATTGGTGGGCAGCACAGATACGCAGTATTTT. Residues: CASSELVGSTDTQYF.

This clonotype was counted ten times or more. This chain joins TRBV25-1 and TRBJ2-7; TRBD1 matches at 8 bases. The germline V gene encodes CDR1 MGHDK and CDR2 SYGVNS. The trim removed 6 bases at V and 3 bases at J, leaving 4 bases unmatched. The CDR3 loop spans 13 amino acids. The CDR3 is CASRGTGIYEQYF. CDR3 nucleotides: TGTGCCAGCAGGGGGACAGGTATCTACGAGCAGTACTTC.

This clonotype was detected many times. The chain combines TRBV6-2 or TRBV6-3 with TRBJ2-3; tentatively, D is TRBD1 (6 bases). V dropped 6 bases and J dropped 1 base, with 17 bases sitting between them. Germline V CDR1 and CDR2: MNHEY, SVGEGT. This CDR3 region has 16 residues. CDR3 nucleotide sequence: TGTGCCAGCAGGGACAGAGTCGGGACGGGCACAGATACGCAGTATTTT. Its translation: CASRDRVGTGTDTQYF.

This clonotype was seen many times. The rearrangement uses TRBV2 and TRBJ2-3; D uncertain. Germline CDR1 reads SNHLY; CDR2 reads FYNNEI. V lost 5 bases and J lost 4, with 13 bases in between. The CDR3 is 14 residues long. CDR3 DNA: TGTGCCAGCAGTCCCCAATTCCGGGCAGATACGCAGTATTTT. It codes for CASSPQFRADTQYF.

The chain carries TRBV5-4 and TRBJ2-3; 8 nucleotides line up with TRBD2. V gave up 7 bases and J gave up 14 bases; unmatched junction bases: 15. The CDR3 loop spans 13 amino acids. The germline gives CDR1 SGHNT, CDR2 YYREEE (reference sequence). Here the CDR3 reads CASSDQRRGVWYF. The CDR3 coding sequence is TGTGCCAGCTCCGATCAGCGGCGGGGGGTATGGTATTTT.

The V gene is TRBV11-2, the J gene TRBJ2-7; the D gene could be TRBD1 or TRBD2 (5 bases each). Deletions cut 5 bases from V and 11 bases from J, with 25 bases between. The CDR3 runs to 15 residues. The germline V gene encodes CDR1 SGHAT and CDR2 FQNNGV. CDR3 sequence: CASSIPGAGSEFEYF. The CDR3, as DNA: TGTGCCAGCAGCATCCCCGGGGCAGGGTCAGAATTCGAGTACTTC.

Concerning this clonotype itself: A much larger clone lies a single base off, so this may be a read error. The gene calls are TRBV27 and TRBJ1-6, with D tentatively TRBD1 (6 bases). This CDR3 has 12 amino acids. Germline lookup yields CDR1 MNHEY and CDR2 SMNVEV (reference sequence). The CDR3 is CASSPRGSPHHF. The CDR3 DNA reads TGTGCCAGCAGTCCCAGGGGTTCACCCCACCACTTT.

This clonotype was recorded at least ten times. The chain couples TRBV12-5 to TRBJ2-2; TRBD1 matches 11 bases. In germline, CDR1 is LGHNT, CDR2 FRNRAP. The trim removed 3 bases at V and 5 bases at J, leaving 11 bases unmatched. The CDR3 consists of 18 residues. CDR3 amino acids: CASGLNLGQGARTGELFF. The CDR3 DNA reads TGTGCTAGTGGTTTAAATCTAGGACAGGGGGCTAGAACCGGGGAGCTGTTTTTT.

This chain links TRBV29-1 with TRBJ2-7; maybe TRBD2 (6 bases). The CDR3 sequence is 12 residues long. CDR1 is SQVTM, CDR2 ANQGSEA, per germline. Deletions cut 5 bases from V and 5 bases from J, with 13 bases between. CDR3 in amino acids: CSVQPGVDEQYF. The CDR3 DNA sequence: TGCAGCGTTCAGCCGGGGGTCGACGAGCAGTACTTC.

DNA for the CDR3: TGTGCCAGCAGCAAAGCGCATGGGGGCCCTTCCTACAATGAGCAGTTCTTC. Amino acid sequence: CASSKAHGGPSYNEQFF. This chain uses TRBV21-1 with TRBJ2-1; TRBD2, the table's D call, was not compared with the DNA. TRBV21-1 is labeled a pseudogene. The CDR3 has 17 amino acids.

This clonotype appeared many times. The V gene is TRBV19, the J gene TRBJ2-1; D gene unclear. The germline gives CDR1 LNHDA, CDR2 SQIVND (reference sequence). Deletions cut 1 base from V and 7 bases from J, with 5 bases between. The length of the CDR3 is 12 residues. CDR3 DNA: TGTGCCAGTAGTATAGTGGGGAATGAGCAGTTCTTC. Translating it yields CASSIVGNEQFF.

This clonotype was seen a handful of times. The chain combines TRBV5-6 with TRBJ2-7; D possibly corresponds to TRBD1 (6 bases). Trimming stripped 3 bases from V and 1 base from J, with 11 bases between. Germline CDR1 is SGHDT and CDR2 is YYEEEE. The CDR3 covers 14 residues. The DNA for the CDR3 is TGTGCCAGCAGCTCTCCGGGACATTCCTACGAGCAGTACTTC. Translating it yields CASSSPGHSYEQYF.

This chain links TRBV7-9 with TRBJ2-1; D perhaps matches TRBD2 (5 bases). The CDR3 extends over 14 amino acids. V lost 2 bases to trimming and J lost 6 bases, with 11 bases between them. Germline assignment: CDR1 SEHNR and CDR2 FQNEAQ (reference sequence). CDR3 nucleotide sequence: TGTGCCAGCAGCTTACGGGATATGGGCAATGAGCAGTTCTTC. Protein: CASSLRDMGNEQFF.

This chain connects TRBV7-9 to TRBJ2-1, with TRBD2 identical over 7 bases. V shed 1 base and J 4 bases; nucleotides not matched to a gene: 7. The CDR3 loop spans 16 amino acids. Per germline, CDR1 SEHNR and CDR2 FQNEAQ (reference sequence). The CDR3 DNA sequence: TGTGCCAGCAGCTTAGATACTAGCGCGCGTTACAATGAGCAGTTCTTC. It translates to CASSLDTSARYNEQFF.

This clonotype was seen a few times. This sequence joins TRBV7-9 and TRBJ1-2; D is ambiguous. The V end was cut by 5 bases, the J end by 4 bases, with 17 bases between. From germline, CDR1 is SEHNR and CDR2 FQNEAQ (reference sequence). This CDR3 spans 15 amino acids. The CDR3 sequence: CASSPRAPDSYGYTF. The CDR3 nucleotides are TGTGCCAGCAGCCCCCGGGCACCGGATAGCTATGGCTACACCTTC.

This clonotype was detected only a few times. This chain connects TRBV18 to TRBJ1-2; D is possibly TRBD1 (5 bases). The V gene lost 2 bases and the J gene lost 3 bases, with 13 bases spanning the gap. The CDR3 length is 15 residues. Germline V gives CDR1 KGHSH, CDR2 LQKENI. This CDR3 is CASSPGGTEYYGYTF. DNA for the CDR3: TGTGCCAGCTCACCAGGAGGGACGGAATACTATGGCTACACCTTC.

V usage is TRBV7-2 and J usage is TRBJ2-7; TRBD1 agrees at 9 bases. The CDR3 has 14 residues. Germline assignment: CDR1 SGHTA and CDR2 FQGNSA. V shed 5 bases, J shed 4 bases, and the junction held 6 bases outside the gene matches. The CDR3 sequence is CASSPATGGYEQYF. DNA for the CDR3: TGTGCCAGCAGCCCCGCGACAGGGGGGTACGAGCAGTACTTC.

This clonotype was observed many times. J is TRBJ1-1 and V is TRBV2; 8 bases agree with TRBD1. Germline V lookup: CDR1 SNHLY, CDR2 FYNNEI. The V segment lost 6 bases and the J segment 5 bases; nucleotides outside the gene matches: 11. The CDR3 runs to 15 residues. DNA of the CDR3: TGTGCCAGCAGGAAGGGGACAGGTACAATTACTGAAGCTTTCTTT. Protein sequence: CASRKGTGTITEAFF. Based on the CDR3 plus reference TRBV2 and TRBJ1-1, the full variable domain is EPEVTQTPSHQVTQMGQEVILRCVPISNHLYFYWYRQILGQKVEFLVSFYNNEISEKSEIFDDQFSVERPDGSNFTLKIRSTKLEDSAMYFCASRKGTGTITEAFFGQGTRLTVV.

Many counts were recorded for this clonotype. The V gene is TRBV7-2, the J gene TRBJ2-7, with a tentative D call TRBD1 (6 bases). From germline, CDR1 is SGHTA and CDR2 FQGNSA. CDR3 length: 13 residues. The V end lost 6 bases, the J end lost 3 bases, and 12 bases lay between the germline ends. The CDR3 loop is CASSPGHSYEQYF. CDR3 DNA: TGTGCCAGCAGTCCGGGACACAGCTACGAGCAGTACTTC.

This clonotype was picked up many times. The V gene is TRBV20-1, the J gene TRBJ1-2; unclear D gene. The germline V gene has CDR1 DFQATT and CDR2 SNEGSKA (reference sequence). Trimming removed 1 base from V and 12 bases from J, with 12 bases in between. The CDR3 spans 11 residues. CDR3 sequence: CSARVVDDDTF. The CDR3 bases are TGCAGTGCTAGAGTGGTAGACGACGACACCTTC.

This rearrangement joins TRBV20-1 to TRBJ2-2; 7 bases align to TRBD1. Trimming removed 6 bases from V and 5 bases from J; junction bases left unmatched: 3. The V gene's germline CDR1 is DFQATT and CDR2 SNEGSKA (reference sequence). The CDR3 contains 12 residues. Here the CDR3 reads CSAPRGTGELFF. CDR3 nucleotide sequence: TGCAGTGCCCCCAGGGGGACCGGGGAGCTGTTTTTT.

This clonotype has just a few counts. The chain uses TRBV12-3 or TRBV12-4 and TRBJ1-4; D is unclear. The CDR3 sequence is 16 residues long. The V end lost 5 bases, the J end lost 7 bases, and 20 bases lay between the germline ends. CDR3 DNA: TGTGCCAGCAGTCCTTTTGGGCCCAATGCCGGTGAAAAACTGTTTTTT. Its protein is CASSPFGPNAGEKLFF.

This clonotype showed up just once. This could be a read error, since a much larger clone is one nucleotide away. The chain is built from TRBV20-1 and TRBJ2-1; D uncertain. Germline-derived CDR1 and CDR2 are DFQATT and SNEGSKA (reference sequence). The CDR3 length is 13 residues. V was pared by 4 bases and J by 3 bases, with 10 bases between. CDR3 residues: CSAKDDIYNEQFF. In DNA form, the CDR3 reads TGCAGTGCTAAAGATGACATCTACAATGAGCAGTTCTTC.

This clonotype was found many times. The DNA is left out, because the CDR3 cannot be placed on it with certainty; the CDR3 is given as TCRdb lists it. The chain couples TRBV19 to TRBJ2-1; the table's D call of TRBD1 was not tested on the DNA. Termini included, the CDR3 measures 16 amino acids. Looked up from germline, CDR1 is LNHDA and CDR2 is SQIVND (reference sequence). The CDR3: CASTSVTGQGIHEQFF.

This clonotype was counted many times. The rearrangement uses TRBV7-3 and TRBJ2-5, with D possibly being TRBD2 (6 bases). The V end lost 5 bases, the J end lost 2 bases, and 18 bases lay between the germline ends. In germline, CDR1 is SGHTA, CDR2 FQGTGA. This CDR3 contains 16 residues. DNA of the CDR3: TGTGCCAGCAGCCCCGCGGGACTCAGCATTCAAGAGACCCAGTACTTC. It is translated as CASSPAGLSIQETQYF.

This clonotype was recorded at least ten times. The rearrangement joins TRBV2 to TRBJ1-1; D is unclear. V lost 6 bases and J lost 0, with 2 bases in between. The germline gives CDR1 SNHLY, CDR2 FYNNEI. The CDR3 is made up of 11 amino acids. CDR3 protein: CASRVNTEAFF. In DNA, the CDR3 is TGTGCCAGCAGGGTGAACACTGAAGCTTTCTTT.

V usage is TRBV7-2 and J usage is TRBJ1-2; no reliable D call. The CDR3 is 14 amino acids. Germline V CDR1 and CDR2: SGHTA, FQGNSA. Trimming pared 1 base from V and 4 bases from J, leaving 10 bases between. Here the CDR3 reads CASSLGRNGYGYTF. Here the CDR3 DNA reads TGTGCCAGCAGCTTAGGTCGTAACGGCTATGGCTACACCTTC.

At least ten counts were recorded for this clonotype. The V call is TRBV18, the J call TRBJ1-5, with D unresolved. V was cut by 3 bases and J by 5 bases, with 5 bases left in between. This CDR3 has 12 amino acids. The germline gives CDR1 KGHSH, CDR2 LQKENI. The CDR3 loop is CASSPGDQPQHF. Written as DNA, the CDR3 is TGTGCCAGCTCACCGGGAGATCAGCCCCAGCATTTT.

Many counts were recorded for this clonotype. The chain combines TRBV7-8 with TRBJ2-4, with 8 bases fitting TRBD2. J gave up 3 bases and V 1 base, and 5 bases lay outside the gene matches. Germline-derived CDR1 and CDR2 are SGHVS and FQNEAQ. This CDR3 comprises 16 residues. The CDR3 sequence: CASSLVVRGVKNIQYF. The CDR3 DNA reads TGTGCCAGCAGCTTAGTAGTGCGGGGGGTCAAAAACATTCAGTACTTC.

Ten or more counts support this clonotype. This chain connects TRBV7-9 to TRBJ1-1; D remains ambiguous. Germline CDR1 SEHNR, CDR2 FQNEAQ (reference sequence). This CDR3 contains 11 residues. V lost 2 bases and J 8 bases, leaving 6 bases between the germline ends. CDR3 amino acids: CASSLFEEAFF. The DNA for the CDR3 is TGTGCCAGCAGCTTATTCGAAGAAGCTTTCTTT.